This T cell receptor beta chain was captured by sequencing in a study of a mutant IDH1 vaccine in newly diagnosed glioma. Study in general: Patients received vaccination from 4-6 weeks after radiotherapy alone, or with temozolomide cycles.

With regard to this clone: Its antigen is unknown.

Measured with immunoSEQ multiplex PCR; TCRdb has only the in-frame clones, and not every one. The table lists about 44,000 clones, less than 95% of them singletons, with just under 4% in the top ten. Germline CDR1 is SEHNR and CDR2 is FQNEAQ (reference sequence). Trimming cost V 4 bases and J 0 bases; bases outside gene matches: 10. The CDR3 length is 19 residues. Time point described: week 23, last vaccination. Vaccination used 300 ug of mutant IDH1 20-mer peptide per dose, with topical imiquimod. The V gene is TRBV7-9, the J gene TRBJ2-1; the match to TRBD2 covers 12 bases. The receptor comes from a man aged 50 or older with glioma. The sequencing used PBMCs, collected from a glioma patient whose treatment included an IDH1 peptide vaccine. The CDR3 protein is CASSSTSGRSHSSYNEQFF. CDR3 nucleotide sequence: TGTGCCAGCAGCTCTACTAGCGGGAGGTCCCATAGCTCCTACAATGAGCAGTTCTTC.